A selection of T cell receptor beta chains follows, all from one sample in a study of blood T cell repertoires in COVID-19. Generated by immunoSEQ multiplex PCR, the TCRdb table keeps only in-frame clones and is missing some. The profile shows 250,000 or so clones, roughly 86% of them singletons. Material: peripheral blood. The receptors derive from a woman in her fifties or sixties with acute or convalescent COVID-19. CDR3s include the opening cysteine and the closing phenylalanine or tryptophan. Each record gives: J gene, D gene, V gene, clone size, CDR3 protein, CDR3 DNA. The D gene is left open where the match is weak. Clone size, where shown, is once, few, many, or a class for clones that have expanded.

TRBJ1-2,NA,TRBV28,NA,CASSSGVGYGYTF,TGTGCCAGCAGCTCCGGGGTGGGCTACGGCTACACCTTC
TRBJ2-7,TRBD1,TRBV9,NA,CASSPRDSDYEQYF,TGTGCCAGCAGCCCGAGGGACAGCGACTACGAGCAGTACTTC
TRBJ2-1,NA,TRBV19,NA,CASSMAGPYNEQFF,TGTGCCAGTAGTATGGCGGGACCCTACAATGAGCAGTTCTTC
TRBJ1-2,NA,TRBV14,few,CASSQDLQSHYTF,TGTGCCAGCAGCCAAGATTTACAGAGTCACTACACCTTC
TRBJ1-6,NA,TRBV3-1/TRBV3-2,NA,CASSQDSGGPGNSPLHF,TGTGCCAGCAGCCAAGATTCGGGGGGCCCGGGGAATTCACCCCTCCACTTT
TRBJ1-6,TRBD1,TRBV28,NA,CASSLMSGTGASPLHF,TGTGCCAGCAGTTTAATGAGTGGGACAGGGGCCTCACCCCTCCACTTT
TRBJ2-5,NA,TRBV3-1/TRBV3-2,NA,CASSQGGETQYF,TGTGCCAGCAGCCAAGGAGGAGAGACCCAGTACTTC
TRBJ1-2,NA,TRBV7-9,once,CASSLGGAYGYTF,TGTGCCAGCAGCCTGGGGGGAGCCTATGGCTACACCTTC
TRBJ2-7,NA,TRBV4-3,NA,CASSLAGSEQYF,TGCGCCAGCAGCCTGGCAGGTAGCGAGCAGTACTTC
TRBJ2-2,TRBD1,TRBV7-2,NA,CASSRTGGAGTGELFF,TGTGCCAGCAGCAGGACAGGGGGCGCGGGGACCGGGGAGCTGTTTTTT
TRBJ2-3,TRBD2,TRBV4-1,NA,CASSLRWLAGGPRSDTQYF,TGCGCCAGCAGCCTAAGGTGGCTAGCGGGAGGGCCTCGCTCAGATACGCAGTATTTT
TRBJ1-5,TRBD1,TRBV10-3,NA,CAISDPETGGSNQPQHF,TGTGCCATCAGTGACCCCGAGACAGGGGGGAGCAATCAGCCCCAGCATTTT
TRBJ1-2,TRBD1,TRBV10-3,NA,CAIRGTGSGYTF,TGTGCCATCAGGGGGACAGGGTCTGGCTACACCTTC
TRBJ2-1,NA,TRBV30,NA,CAWSRGYNEQFF,TGTGCCTGGAGTCGGGGCTACAATGAGCAGTTCTTC
TRBJ2-3,NA,TRBV6-5,NA,CASSYDGGKFADTQYF,TGTGCCAGCAGTTATGATGGGGGGAAGTTCGCAGATACGCAGTATTTT
TRBJ2-1,TRBD2,TRBV4-2,NA,CASSQQSLAGVGEQFF,TGTGCCAGCAGCCAACAATCACTAGCGGGGGTAGGAGAGCAGTTCTTC
TRBJ1-6,NA,TRBV6-5,NA,CASSRQAYNSPLHF,TGTGCCAGCAGTCGACAGGCCTATAATTCACCCCTCCACTTT
TRBJ1-5,TRBD1,TRBV28,few,CASSFSPLTGSNQPQHF,TGTGCCAGCAGTTTTTCCCCCCTGACAGGGTCCAATCAGCCCCAGCATTTT
TRBJ1-1,NA,TRBV12-3/TRBV12-4,NA,CASSTTLNTEAFF,TGTGCCAGCAGTACGACACTGAACACTGAAGCTTTCTTT
TRBJ2-3,NA,TRBV7-8,NA,CASSPSTDTQYF,TGTGCCAGCAGCCCTAGCACAGATACGCAGTATTTT
TRBJ1-2,NA,TRBV7-2,NA,CASSTGPNYGYTF,TGTGCCAGCAGTACAGGGCCCAACTATGGCTACACCTTC
TRBJ1-1,NA,TRBV18,once,CASSAHGDTEAFF,TGTGCCAGCTCAGCTCACGGGGACACTGAAGCTTTCTTT
TRBJ2-5,TRBD1,TRBV7-2,NA,CASSPGTGGETQYF,TGTGCCAGCAGCCCCGGGACAGGGGGAGAGACCCAGTACTTC
TRBJ1-2,NA,TRBV4-2,NA,CASSQDGNSKSGGYTF,TGTGCCAGCAGCCAAGATGGTAACTCAAAGTCAGGTGGCTACACCTTC
TRBJ1-3,NA,TRBV11-2,NA,CASSTRRVGNTIYF,TGTGCCAGCAGCACCCGCAGGGTCGGAAACACCATATATTTT
TRBJ2-1,NA,TRBV4-2,few,CASSQDPDYRRDEQFF,TGTGCCAGCAGCCAAGATCCCGACTACCGAAGGGATGAGCAGTTCTTC
TRBJ2-7,NA,TRBV29-1,NA,CSVQQGWSYEQYF,TGCAGCGTGCAACAGGGATGGAGTTACGAGCAGTACTTC
TRBJ1-5,TRBD1,TRBV6-5,NA,CASSRDRGSNQPQHF,TGTGCCAGCAGCCGAGACAGGGGTAGCAATCAGCCCCAGCATTTT
TRBJ2-2,NA,TRBV19,once,CASSTRTANTGELFF,TGTGCCAGTAGTACCCGCACAGCGAACACCGGGGAGCTGTTTTTT
TRBJ1-3,TRBD1,TRBV11-2,NA,CASSSGGSGNTIYF,TGTGCCAGCAGCTCAGGGGGCTCTGGAAACACCATATATTTT
TRBJ2-1,NA,TRBV11-3,NA,CASSLVGISGNEQFF,TGTGCCAGCAGCTTAGTCGGGATATCTGGCAATGAGCAGTTCTTC
TRBJ1-5,TRBD1,TRBV6-1,NA,CASSEGYRGSNQPQHF,TGTGCCAGCAGTGAAGGTTACAGGGGGAGCAATCAGCCCCAGCATTTT
TRBJ1-4,NA,TRBV7-2,NA,CASSLAGLREKLFF,TGTGCCAGCAGCTTAGCTGGTTTGCGGGAAAAACTGTTTTTT
TRBJ1-6,NA,TRBV9,NA,CASSGSTGINSPLHF,TGTGCCAGCAGCGGATCCACAGGGATCAATTCACCCCTCCACTTT
TRBJ1-1,NA,TRBV14,NA,CASSQNWGAEAFF,TGTGCCAGCAGCCAGAATTGGGGGGCTGAAGCTTTCTTT
TRBJ2-5,TRBD2,TRBV7-9,NA,CASTKLAGDYQETQYF,TGTGCCAGCACCAAACTAGCGGGGGATTACCAAGAGACCCAGTACTTC
TRBJ2-5,TRBD2,TRBV7-2,once,CASSWGLAQKETQYF,TGTGCCAGCAGCTGGGGACTAGCGCAAAAAGAGACCCAGTACTTC
TRBJ2-3,TRBD2,TRBV5-1,NA,CASSRGGIGRADTQYF,TGCGCCAGCAGCCGGGGGGGAATTGGTCGCGCAGATACGCAGTATTTT
TRBJ1-1,TRBD1,TRBV2,NA,CASSEENRGEAFF,TGTGCCAGCAGTGAGGAAAACAGGGGTGAAGCTTTCTTT
TRBJ2-1,TRBD2,TRBV11-3,NA,CVSSHGLAGVEQFF,TGTGTCAGCAGTCACGGCCTAGCGGGGGTGGAGCAGTTCTTC
TRBJ1-2,NA,TRBV5-1,NA,CASSLANGVGYTF,TGCGCCAGCAGCTTGGCCAACGGGGTCGGCTACACCTTC
TRBJ1-1,TRBD1,TRBV7-3,few,CASSRDRDTEAFF,TGTGCCAGCAGTCGTGACAGGGACACTGAAGCTTTCTTT
TRBJ1-1,NA,TRBV11-3,NA,CASSLQLNTEAFF,TGTGCCAGCAGCTTACAGTTGAACACTGAAGCTTTCTTT
TRBJ1-1,NA,TRBV6-1,NA,CASSEHRGIATEAFF,TGTGCCAGCAGTGAACATCGGGGGATTGCTACTGAAGCTTTCTTT
TRBJ2-3,TRBD2,TRBV9,NA,CATPEGEREGEADTQYF,TGTGCCACCCCCGAAGGAGAGCGGGAGGGCGAGGCAGATACGCAGTATTTT
TRBJ1-1,TRBD1,TRBV5-5,NA,CASSADGQGRVNTEAFF,TGTGCCAGCAGCGCCGACGGACAGGGGAGGGTGAACACTGAAGCTTTCTTT
TRBJ2-5,TRBD1,TRBV18,NA,CASAPGQGQETQYF,TGTGCCAGCGCCCCGGGACAGGGTCAAGAGACCCAGTACTTC
TRBJ1-1,NA,TRBV14,NA,CASNRPGNTEAFF,TGTGCCAGCAATAGACCGGGGAACACTGAAGCTTTCTTT
TRBJ1-2,TRBD1,TRBV19,few,CASRTGLNGYTF,TGTGCCAGTAGGACAGGGTTGAATGGCTACACCTTC
TRBJ1-3,NA,TRBV7-8,NA,CASSSDRLSGNTIYF,TGTGCCAGCAGCTCAGACAGACTCTCTGGAAACACCATATATTTT
TRBJ2-5,NA,TRBV11-2,NA,CASSFGGGETQYF,TGTGCCAGCAGCTTCGGGGGAGGAGAGACCCAGTACTTC
TRBJ1-6,TRBD1,TRBV14,NA,CASSQATGVMSPLHF,TGTGCCAGCAGCCAAGCGACAGGGGTTATGTCACCCCTCCACTTT
TRBJ2-3,NA,TRBV4-2,NA,CASTPSDTQYF,TGCGCCAGCACCCCTTCGGATACGCAGTATTTT
TRBJ1-2,NA,TRBV4-1,NA,CASSQGGGPGYTF,TGCGCCAGCAGCCAAGGCGGGGGCCCGGGCTACACCTTC
TRBJ1-2,TRBD1,TRBV3-1/TRBV3-2,NA,CASSQKYRGVSYGYTF,TGTGCCAGCAGCCAAAAATACAGGGGGGTTAGCTATGGCTACACCTTC